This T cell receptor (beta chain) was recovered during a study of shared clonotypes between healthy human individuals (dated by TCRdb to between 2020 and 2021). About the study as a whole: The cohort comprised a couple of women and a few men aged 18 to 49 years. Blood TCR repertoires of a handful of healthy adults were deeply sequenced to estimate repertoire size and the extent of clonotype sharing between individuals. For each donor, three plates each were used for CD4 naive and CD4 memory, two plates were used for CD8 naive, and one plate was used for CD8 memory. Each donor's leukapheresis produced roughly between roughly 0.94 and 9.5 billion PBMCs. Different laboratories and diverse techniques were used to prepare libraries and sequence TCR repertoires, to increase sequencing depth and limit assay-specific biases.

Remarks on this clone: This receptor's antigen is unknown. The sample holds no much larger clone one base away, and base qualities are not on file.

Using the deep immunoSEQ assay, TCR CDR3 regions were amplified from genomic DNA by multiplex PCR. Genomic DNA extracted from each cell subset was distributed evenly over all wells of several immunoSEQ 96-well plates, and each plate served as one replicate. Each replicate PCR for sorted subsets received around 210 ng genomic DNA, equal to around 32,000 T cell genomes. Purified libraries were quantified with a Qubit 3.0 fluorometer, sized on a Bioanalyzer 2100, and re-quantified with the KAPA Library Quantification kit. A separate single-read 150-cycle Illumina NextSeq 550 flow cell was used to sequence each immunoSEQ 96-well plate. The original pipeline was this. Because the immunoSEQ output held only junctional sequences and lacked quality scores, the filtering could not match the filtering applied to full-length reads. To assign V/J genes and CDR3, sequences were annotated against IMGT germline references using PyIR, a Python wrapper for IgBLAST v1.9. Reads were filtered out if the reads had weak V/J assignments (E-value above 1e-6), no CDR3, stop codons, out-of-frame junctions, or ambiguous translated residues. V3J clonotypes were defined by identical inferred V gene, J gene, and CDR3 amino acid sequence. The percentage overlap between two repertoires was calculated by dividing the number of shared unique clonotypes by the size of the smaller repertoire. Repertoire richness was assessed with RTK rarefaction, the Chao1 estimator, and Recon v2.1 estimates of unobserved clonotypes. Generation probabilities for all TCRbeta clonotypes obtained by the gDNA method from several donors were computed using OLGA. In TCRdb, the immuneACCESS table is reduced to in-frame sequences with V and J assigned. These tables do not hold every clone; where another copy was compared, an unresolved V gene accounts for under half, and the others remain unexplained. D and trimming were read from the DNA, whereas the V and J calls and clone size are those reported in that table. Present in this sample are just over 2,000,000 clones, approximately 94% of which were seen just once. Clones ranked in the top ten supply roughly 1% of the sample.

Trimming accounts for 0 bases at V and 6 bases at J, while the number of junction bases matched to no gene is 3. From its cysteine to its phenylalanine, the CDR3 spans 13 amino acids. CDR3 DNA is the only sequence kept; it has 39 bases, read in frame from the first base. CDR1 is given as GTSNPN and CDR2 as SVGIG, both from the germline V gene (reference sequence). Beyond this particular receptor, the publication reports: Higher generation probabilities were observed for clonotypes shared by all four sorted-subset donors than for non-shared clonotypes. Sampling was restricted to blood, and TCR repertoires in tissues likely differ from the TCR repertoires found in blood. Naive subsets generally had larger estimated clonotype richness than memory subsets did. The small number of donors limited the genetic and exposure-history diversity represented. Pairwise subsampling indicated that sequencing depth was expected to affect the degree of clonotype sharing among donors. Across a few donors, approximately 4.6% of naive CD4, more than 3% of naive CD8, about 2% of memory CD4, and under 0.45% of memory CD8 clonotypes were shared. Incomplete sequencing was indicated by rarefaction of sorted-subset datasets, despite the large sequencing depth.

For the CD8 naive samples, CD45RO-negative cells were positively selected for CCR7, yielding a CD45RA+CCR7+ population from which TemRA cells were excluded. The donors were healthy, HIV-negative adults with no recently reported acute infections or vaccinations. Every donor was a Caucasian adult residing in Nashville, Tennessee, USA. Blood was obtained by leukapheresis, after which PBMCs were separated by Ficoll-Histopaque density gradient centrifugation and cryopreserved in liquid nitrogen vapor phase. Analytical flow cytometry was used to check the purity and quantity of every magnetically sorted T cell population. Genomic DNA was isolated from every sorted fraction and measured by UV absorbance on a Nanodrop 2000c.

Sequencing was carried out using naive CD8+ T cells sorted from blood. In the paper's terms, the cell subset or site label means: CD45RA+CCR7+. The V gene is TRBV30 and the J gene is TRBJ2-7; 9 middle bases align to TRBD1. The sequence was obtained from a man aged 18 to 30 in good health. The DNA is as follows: TGTGCCTGGAGTGTACAGGGGGCACTCGAGCAGTACTTC. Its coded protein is CAWSVQGALEQYF.